Listed here are 17 T cell receptor beta chains from one sample, sequenced in a study of blood T cell repertoires in COVID-19 (TCRdb year 2020). Library creation used the immunoSEQ multiplex PCR assay. Imported from immuneACCESS, the table was reduced by TCRdb to in-frame sequences with V and J called. These copies leave out some clones; in studies compared against another copy, an unresolved V gene accounts for under half, and the cause of the remainder is not known. This sample lists a few hundred thousand clones; approximately 83% were detected once. The biggest ten clones account for less than 20% of the sample. The sample taken for sequencing was peripheral blood. These receptors all stem from a person between 65 and 80 years old with COVID-19, enrolled during active disease.

The chain employs TRBV7-9 and TRBJ1-4; maybe TRBD1 (5 bases). Germline-derived CDR1 and CDR2 are SEHNR and FQNEAQ (reference sequence). V lost 4 bases, J lost 0 bases, and 9 bases lay in between. This CDR3 contains 15 residues. Here the CDR3 reads CASSYWGATNEKLFF. CDR3 in DNA: TGTGCCAGCAGCTACTGGGGGGCAACTAATGAAAAACTGTTTTTT.

The rearrangement joins TRBV28 to TRBJ1-6; 9 bases match TRBD1. This CDR3 spans 15 amino acids. CDR1 is MDHEN and CDR2 is SYDVKM in the germline V gene. The ends lost 5 bases at V and 5 bases at J; junction bases unmatched: 4. The CDR3 nucleotides read TGTGCCAGCAGTCTCCGGGACAGGGATAATTCACCCCTCCACTTT. Protein sequence: CASSLRDRDNSPLHF.

V and J are TRBV15 and TRBJ2-7; the D gene is possibly TRBD1 (6 bases). The CDR3 length is 13 residues. V was pared by 1 base and J by 12 bases, with 16 bases between. Germline assignment: CDR1 LNHNV and CDR2 YYDKDF (reference sequence). The CDR3 nucleotides are TGTGCCACCAGCAGAGCGGCACAGGGTGAACGGTACTTC. Translation gives CATSRAAQGERYF.

The chain has TRBV9 and TRBJ1-5, with D hard to call. The V gene's germline CDR1 is SGDLS and CDR2 YYNGEE. The CDR3 length is 13 residues. The V gene lost 3 bases and the J gene lost 5 bases, with 9 bases spanning the gap. The CDR3 loop reads CASSATPDQPQHF. CDR3 DNA: TGTGCCAGCAGCGCGACTCCAGATCAGCCCCAGCATTTT.

The gene calls are TRBV2 and TRBJ1-4; 7 nucleotides agree with TRBD1. The CDR3 has 17 residues. The germline V gene has CDR1 SNHLY and CDR2 FYNNEI. The junction had 12 bases not matched to a gene; V was cut back by 7 bases and J by 1 base. In DNA, the CDR3 is TGTGCCAGCACCGTCAGTGGGACAGCCCTAACTAATGAAAAACTGTTTTTT. This codes for CASTVSGTALTNEKLFF.

The chain links TRBV29-1 to TRBJ2-7, with 8 bases matching TRBD2. Germline CDR1 is SQVTM and CDR2 is ANQGSEA. The CDR3 consists of 13 residues. The V segment lost 4 bases and the J segment 6 bases; nucleotides outside the gene matches: 8. This CDR3 is CSVVPGRAFEQYF. For the CDR3, the DNA is TGCAGCGTTGTCCCCGGGAGGGCGTTCGAGCAGTACTTC.

This clone showed up just once. The chain combines TRBV20-1 with TRBJ1-2; no definite D call. This CDR3 is 10 amino acids long. Trimming left V 4 bases short and J 7 bases short, with 7 bases between. Germline V gene lookup returns CDR1 DFQATT and CDR2 SNEGSKA (reference sequence). CDR3 sequence: CSATGFGYTF. DNA for the CDR3: TGCAGTGCTACGGGATTTGGCTACACCTTC.

CDR3 bases: TGTGCCAGCTCGAGCGCCCTAATGAACACTGAAGCTTTCTTT. Translating gives CASSSALMNTEAFF. V usage is TRBV3-1 (or the pseudogene TRBV3-2) and J usage is TRBJ1-1; unclear D gene. The germline CDR1 and CDR2 sequences are LGHDT and YNNKEL (reference sequence). Trimming took off 8 bases at V and 0 bases at J, with 13 bases between the two ends. This CDR3 region has 14 residues.

This chain joins TRBV19 and TRBJ1-3; D is possibly TRBD1 (5 bases). The V gene lost 9 bases and the J gene lost 2 bases, with 14 bases spanning the gap. The CDR3 spans 14 residues. Germline CDR1 LNHDA, CDR2 SQIVND (reference sequence). The CDR3 region is CARGLFVAGNTIYF. The CDR3 DNA reads as TGTGCCAGGGGACTTTTTGTCGCTGGAAACACCATATATTTT.

The chain links TRBV19 to TRBJ1-5; no reliable D call. V lost 3 bases to trimming and J lost 6 bases, with 6 bases between them. The V gene's germline CDR1 is LNHDA and CDR2 SQIVND (reference sequence). The length of the CDR3 is 12 residues. This CDR3 is CASSILSQPQHF. As DNA, the CDR3 is TGTGCCAGTAGTATTTTGAGTCAGCCCCAGCATTTT.

The genes are TRBV29-1 and TRBJ2-6; 7 bases match TRBD1. Germline trimming cut 5 bases from V and 2 bases from J; bases unmatched to any gene: 3. Germline V gene data show CDR1 as SQVTM and CDR2 as ANQGSEA. The CDR3 extends over 14 amino acids. The CDR3 spells CSVIGGTGANVLTF. The CDR3 DNA sequence: TGCAGCGTTATAGGGGGCACTGGGGCCAACGTCCTGACTTTC.

The chain carries TRBV18 and TRBJ2-3; D might be TRBD2 (6 bases). CDR3 size: 14 residues. The germline V and J ends were trimmed by 1 base and 3 bases, with 8 bases remaining between them. Germline V gives CDR1 KGHSH, CDR2 LQKENI. CDR3 region: CASSPLGRTDTQYF. The CDR3 DNA reads as TGTGCCAGCTCACCACTCGGGAGAACAGATACGCAGTATTTT.

There are a few counts of this clone. V is TRBV3-1 (or the pseudogene TRBV3-2) and J is TRBJ1-4, with 7 bases aligning to TRBD1. V was pared by 4 bases and J by 8 bases, with 10 bases of the junction left unmatched. CDR1 and CDR2 from the germline V gene are LGHDT and YNNKEL (reference sequence). CDR3 length: 15 amino acids. CDR3 DNA sequence: TGTGCCAGCAGCCCTTCTGACAGGGCGAGGGAAAAACTGTTTTTT. It translates to CASSPSDRAREKLFF.

In this sample, this clone turned up many times. This chain connects TRBV9 to TRBJ2-5; D call uncertain. This CDR3 is 14 amino acids long. V shed 0 bases and J shed 5 bases, with 11 bases lying between them. CDR1 is SGDLS and CDR2 is YYNGEE in the germline V gene. For the CDR3, the DNA is TGTGCCAGCAGCGTAGTTCCCTCCGGGGAGACCCAGTACTTC. This codes for CASSVVPSGETQYF.

V usage is TRBV9 and J usage is TRBJ1-1; no reliable D call. This CDR3 comprises 17 residues. The germline V and J ends were trimmed by 0 bases and 0 bases, with 15 bases remaining between them. Germline V gene sequence: CDR1 SGDLS, CDR2 YYNGEE. CDR3 in DNA: TGTGCCAGCAGCGTAGACCCCCATGCACAGTTGAACACTGAAGCTTTCTTT. Residues: CASSVDPHAQLNTEAFF.

V usage is TRBV6-5 and J usage is TRBJ1-4, with TRBD1 matching over 8 bases. The V gene end was trimmed by 5 bases and the J gene end by 7 bases; junction bases not matched to a gene: 3. This CDR3 has 13 residues. Germline V lookup: CDR1 MNHEY, CDR2 SVGAGI. The CDR3 here is CASSTGQAEKLFF. The CDR3, as DNA: TGTGCCAGCAGTACGGGACAGGCTGAAAAACTGTTTTTT.

CDR3 residues: CASSYGTGLKNSPLHF. CDR3 bases: TGTGCCAGCAGTTACGGTACAGGGCTTAAGAATTCACCCCTCCACTTT. V is TRBV6-5 and J is TRBJ1-6, with TRBD1 as a possible D gene (6 bases). V lost 2 bases and J lost 7, with 15 bases in between. Germline V gene lookup returns CDR1 MNHEY and CDR2 SVGAGI. This CDR3 has 16 amino acids.